A selection of T cell receptor beta chains follows, all from one sample in a study of siplizumab effects on memory and regulatory T cells. Profiled with immunoSEQ multiplex PCR; TCRdb holds only in-frame clones, not every one. The data contain 90,000 to 120,000 clones, nearly 95% of them singletons. The sequencing sample was made of Tregs sorted from blood. These receptors all come from a human donor in good health. Each CDR3 is given with its conserved first and last residue. The D gene is left open where the match is weak. The size field is filled for only some rows; it gives once, few, many or a size class.

TRBJ2-1	-	-	TRBV14	CASSQSSRGEQFF	TGTGCCAGCAGCCAAAGTTCCCGTGGTGAGCAGTTCTTC
TRBJ2-7	-	-	TRBV11-3	CASTGSSYEQYF	TGTGCCAGCACCGGGAGTTCCTACGAGCAGTACTTC
TRBJ2-3	TRBD2	-	TRBV10-3	CAIEAGGSDTQYF	TGTGCCATCGAAGCGGGAGGTTCAGATACGCAGTATTTT
TRBJ2-3	-	-	TRBV5-1	CASSLPGQDTQYF	TGCGCCAGCAGCTTGCCTGGCCAAGATACGCAGTATTTT
TRBJ1-4	TRBD1	-	TRBV9	CASSATGGLNEKLFF	TGTGCCAGCAGCGCGACAGGGGGCCTTAATGAAAAACTGTTTTTT
TRBJ2-5	TRBD1	-	TRBV29-1	CSSPGQQETQYF	TGCAGCTCTCCGGGACAGCAAGAGACCCAGTACTTC
TRBJ2-7	-	-	TRBV9	CASSVAMGSGEQYF	TGTGCCAGCAGCGTAGCGATGGGCTCCGGCGAGCAGTACTTC
TRBJ1-1	-	once	TRBV29-1	CSVEAWIGTEAFF	TGCAGCGTTGAAGCATGGATCGGCACTGAAGCTTTCTTT
TRBJ1-6	TRBD1	few	TRBV5-1	CASSLARTGTNSPLHF	TGCGCCAGCAGCTTGGCTCGGACAGGGACTAATTCACCCCTCCACTTT
TRBJ2-7	TRBD1	once	TRBV4-2	CASSRMDRGEQYF	TGTGCCAGCAGCCGGATGGACAGGGGCGAGCAGTACTTC
TRBJ2-7	TRBD2	-	TRBV29-1	CSVGLAGVFRREQYF	TGCAGCGTTGGGCTAGCGGGAGTATTCCGAAGAGAGCAGTACTTC
TRBJ1-5	-	-	TRBV10-3	CATVDRLNQPQHF	TGTGCCACAGTGGACAGATTAAATCAGCCCCAGCATTTT
TRBJ1-6	TRBD1	-	TRBV19	CASSLGQGRSPLHF	TGTGCCAGTAGCCTCGGACAGGGTCGATCACCCCTCCACTTT
TRBJ1-3	-	-	TRBV2	CASSDLFSGNTIYF	TGTGCCAGCAGTGACCTGTTTTCTGGAAACACCATATATTTT
TRBJ2-1	-	-	TRBV10-1	CASSEYGLVEQFF	TGCGCCAGCAGTGAGTACGGGCTGGTTGAGCAGTTCTTC
TRBJ2-3	-	-	TRBV19	CASSGHRTDTQYF	TGTGCCAGTAGTGGACATCGCACAGATACGCAGTATTTT